This T cell receptor (beta chain) was obtained from a study of T cell changes during pregnancy in multiple sclerosis. This clone was recorded once. The germline gene is not matched at one end of the junction; a read error may be the cause. The protocol was immunoSEQ multiplex PCR, while the TCRdb copy is restricted to in-frame clones and leaves out a portion. The data show about 120,000 clones, approximately 93% seen once. The CDR3 is made up of 13 amino acids. Germline CDR1 WSHSY, CDR2 SAAADI. The chain is built from TRBV10-2 and TRBJ2-5; TRBD2 agrees at 13 bases. This TCR was recovered from a female donor with multiple sclerosis, enrolled in a pregnancy study. Material: peripheral blood, obtained before pregnancy. Here the CDR3 DNA reads TGCGCCAGCAGTGAAATACTAGCGGGAGGGTCGAACTTC. Protein sequence: CASSEILAGGSNF.